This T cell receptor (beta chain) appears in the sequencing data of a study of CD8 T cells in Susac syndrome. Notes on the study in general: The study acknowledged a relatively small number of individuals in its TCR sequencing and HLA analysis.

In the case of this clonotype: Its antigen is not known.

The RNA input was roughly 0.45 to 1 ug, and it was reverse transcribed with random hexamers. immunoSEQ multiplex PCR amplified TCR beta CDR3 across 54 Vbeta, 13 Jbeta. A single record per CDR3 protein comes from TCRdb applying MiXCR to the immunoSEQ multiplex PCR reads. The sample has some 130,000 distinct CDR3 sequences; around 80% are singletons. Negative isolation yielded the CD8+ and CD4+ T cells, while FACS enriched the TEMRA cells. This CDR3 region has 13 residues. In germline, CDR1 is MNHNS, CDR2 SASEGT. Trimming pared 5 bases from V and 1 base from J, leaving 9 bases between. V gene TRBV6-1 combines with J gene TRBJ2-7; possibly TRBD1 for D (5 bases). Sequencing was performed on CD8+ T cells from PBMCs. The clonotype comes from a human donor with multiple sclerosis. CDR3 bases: TGTGCCAGCAGTCCGACAGCTTCCTACGAGCAGTACGTC. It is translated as CASSPTASYEQYV.